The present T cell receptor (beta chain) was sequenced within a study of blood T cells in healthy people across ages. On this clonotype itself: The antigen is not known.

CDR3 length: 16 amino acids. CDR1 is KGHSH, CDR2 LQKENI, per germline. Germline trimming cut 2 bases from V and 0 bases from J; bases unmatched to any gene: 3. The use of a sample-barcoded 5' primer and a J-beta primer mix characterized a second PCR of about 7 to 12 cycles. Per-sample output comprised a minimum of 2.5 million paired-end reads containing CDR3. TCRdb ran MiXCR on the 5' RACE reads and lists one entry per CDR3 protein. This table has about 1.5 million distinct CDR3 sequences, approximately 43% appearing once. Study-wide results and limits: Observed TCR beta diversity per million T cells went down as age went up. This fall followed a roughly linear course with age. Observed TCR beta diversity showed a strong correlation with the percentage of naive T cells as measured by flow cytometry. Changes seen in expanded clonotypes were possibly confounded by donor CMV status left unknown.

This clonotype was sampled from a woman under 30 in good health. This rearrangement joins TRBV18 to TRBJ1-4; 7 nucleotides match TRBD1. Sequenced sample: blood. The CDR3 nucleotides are TGTGCCAGCTCACCAGGAGGACAGGCAACTAATGAAAAACTGTTTTTT. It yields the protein CASSPGGQATNEKLFF.